The 7 T cell receptor beta chains below all came from one sample that was sequenced in a study of tumor-infiltrating lymphocytes in primary liver carcinoma. Germline DNA was extracted alongside blood RNA, which was obtained from unsorted whole blood. A primer matching the constant region was used to make TCR beta cDNA from about 500 ng of total RNA. Employing slightly modified ARM-PCR, three nested multiplex PCR rounds were run, and these gave rise to the TCR beta libraries. The first two PCR rounds used TRBV1-TRBV30 primers with a Cbeta primer, nine to ten cycles each. TCRdb re-derived calls from the multiplex PCR reads in MiXCR, one entry per CDR3 protein. The sample holds about 320,000 distinct CDR3 sequences, 60% to 80% seen once. Sequencing was carried out using peripheral blood. These receptors came from a man aged 35-49 years with primary liver carcinoma and hepatitis B virus infection.

Concerning this clonotype itself: With a much larger clone just one base away, this may be a read error. The chain joins TRBV4-2 to TRBJ1-6; perhaps TRBD1 as D (6 bases). The CDR3 is 18 amino acids. In germline, CDR1 is LGHNA, CDR2 YNFKEQ. The germline V and J ends were trimmed by 0 bases and 0 bases, with 12 bases remaining between them. CDR3 residues: CASSQEPGHGSYNSPLHF. The CDR3 DNA reads as TGTGCCAGCAGCCAAGAGCCGGGACATGGCTCCTATAATTCACCCCTCCACTTT.

About this clonotype: With a much larger clone just one base away, this may be a read error. The V and J genes are TRBV6-2 or TRBV6-3 and TRBJ2-1; 9 positions match TRBD2. This CDR3 contains 15 residues. In germline, CDR1 is MNHEY, CDR2 SVGEGT. The CDR3 sequence: CASSPRLADYNAQFF. The CDR3 DNA is TGTGCCAGCAGCCCCAGACTAGCGGATTACAATGCGCAGTTCTTC.

Concerning this clonotype: This clone may be a read error of a much larger clone one base away. The chain joins TRBV12-3 or TRBV12-4 to TRBJ2-7; tentative D call: TRBD2 (6 bases). V lost 6 bases to trimming and J lost 7 bases, with 16 bases between them. The CDR3 contains 13 residues. This CDR3 is CASSREGAGEQYF. In DNA form, the CDR3 reads TGTGCCAGCAGCAGAGAGGGAGCGGGTGAGCAGTACTTC.

This clonotype was observed a handful of times. The rearrangement links TRBV5-1 to TRBJ2-7; 9 positions agree with TRBD2. Germline CDR1 reads SGHRS; CDR2 reads YFSETQ. There are 13 residues in the CDR3. V shed 2 bases and J 12 bases; nucleotides not matched to a gene: 9. Here the CDR3 DNA reads TGCGCCAGCAGCTTCTCTAGCGGGACCATGGGGTACTTC. Amino acid sequence: CASSFSSGTMGYF.

This clonotype was seen ten or more times. This rearrangement joins TRBV28 to TRBJ1-6; D ambiguous. Germline values: CDR1 MDHEN, CDR2 SYDVKM. This CDR3 is built from 15 residues. V was trimmed by 1 base and J by 7 bases, leaving 11 bases between them. CDR3 coding DNA: TGTGCCAGCAGTTTATTTCCTGGAGGGAATTCACCCCTCCACTTT. Amino acids: CASSLFPGGNSPLHF.

The rearrangement links TRBV10-1 to TRBJ2-4; the D gene could be TRBD1 or TRBD2 (5 bases each). This CDR3 spans 14 amino acids. Germline V CDR1 and CDR2: WNHNN, SYGVQD (reference sequence). The V end lost 0 bases, the J end lost 8 bases, and 11 bases lay between the germline ends. CDR3 amino acids: CASSESPGRDIQYF. The CDR3 DNA reads as TGCGCCAGCAGTGAGTCGCCAGGGAGAGACATTCAGTACTTC.

This clonotype was seen at least ten times. The rearrangement joins TRBV11-2 to TRBJ1-4, with 8 positions matching TRBD1. This CDR3 has 14 amino acids. Germline CDR1 is SGHAT and CDR2 is FQNNGV. Losses at the gene ends were 3 bases for V and 10 bases for J; bases not matched to a gene: 7. The CDR3 sequence is CASSLTGVFGKLFF. CDR3 DNA: TGTGCCAGCAGCTTGACAGGGGTATTCGGAAAACTGTTTTTT.